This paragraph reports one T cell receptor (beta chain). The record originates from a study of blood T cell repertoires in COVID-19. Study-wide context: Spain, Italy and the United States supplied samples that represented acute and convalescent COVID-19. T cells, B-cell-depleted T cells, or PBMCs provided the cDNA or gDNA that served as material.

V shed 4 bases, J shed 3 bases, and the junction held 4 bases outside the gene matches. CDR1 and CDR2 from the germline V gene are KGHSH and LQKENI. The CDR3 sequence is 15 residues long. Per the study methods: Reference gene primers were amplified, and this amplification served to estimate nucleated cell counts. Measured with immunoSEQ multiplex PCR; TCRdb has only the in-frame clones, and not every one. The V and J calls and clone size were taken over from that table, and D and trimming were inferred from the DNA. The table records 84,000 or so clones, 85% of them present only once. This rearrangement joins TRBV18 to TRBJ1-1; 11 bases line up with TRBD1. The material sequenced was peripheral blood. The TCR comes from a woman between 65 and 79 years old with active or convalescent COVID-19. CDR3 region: CASSQPGQGDTEAFF. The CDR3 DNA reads TGTGCCAGCTCACAACCGGGACAGGGGGACACTGAAGCTTTCTTT. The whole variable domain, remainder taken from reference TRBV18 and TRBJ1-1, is NAGVMQNPRHLVRRRGQEARLRCSPMKGHSHVYWYRQLPEEGLKFMVYLQKENIIDESGMPKERFSAEFPKEGPSILRIQQVVRGDSAAYFCASSQPGQGDTEAFFGQGTRLTVV.